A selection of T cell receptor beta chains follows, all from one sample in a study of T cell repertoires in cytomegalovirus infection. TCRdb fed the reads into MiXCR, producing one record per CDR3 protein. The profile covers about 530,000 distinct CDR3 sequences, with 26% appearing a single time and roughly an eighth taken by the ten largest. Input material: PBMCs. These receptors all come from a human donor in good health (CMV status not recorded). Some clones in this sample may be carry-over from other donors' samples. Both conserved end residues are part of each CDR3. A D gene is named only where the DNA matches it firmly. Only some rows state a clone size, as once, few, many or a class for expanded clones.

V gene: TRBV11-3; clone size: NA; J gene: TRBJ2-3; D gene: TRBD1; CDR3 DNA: TGTGCCAGCAGCCCGGCGGTCACAGGGGAGGATACGCAGTATTTT; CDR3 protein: CASSPAVTGEDTQYF
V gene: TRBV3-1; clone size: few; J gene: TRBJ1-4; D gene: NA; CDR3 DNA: TGTGCCAGCAGCCTACAGGCTATTAATGAAAAACTGTTTTTT; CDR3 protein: CASSLQAINEKLFF
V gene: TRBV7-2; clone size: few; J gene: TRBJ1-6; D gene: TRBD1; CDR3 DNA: TGTGCCAGCAGCTTCCAGGGGGCAAATAATTCACCCCTCCACTTT; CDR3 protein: CASSFQGANNSPLHF
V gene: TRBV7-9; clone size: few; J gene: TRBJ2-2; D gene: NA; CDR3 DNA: TGTGCCAATGGATTAGCTGGGGACACCGGGGAGCTGTTTTTT; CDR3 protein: CANGLAGDTGELFF
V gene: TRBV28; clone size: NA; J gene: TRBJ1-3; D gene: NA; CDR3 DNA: TGTGCCAGCAGTTCAACAGGGTCCCCGAACACCATATATTTT; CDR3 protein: CASSSTGSPNTIYF
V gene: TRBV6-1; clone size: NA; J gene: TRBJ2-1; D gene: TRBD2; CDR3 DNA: TGTGCCAGCCTGGCTAGCGGGAGGTATGAGCAGTTCTTC; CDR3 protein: CASLASGRYEQFF
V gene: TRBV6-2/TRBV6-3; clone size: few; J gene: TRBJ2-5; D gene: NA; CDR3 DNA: TGTGCCAGCAGACGGACAGCCTCTCAAGAGACCCAGTACTTC; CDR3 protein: CASRRTASQETQYF
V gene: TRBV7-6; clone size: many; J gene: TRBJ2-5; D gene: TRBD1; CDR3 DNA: TGTGCCAGCAGCTTAGGGACCGGGACAGGTCAAGAGACCCAGTACTTC; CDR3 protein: CASSLGTGTGQETQYF
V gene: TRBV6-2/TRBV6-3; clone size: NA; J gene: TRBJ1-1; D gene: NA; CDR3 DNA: TGTGCCAGCAGTTTGATAGACCGTTACACTGAAGCTTTCTTT; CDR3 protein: CASSLIDRYTEAFF
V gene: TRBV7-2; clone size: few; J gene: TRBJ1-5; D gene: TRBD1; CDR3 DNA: TGTGCCAGCAGCCTGAGGGGGCCTGGCAATCAGCCCCAGCATTTT; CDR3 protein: CASSLRGPGNQPQHF
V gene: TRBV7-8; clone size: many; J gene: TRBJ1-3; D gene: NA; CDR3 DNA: TGTGCCAGCAGCGGACGTGGGGGATGGTCTGGAAACACCATATATTTT; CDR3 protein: CASSGRGGWSGNTIYF
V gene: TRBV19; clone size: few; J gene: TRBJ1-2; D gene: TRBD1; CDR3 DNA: TGTGCCAGTACTGTGGACAGGGGATTGTGGGGCTACACCTTC; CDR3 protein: CASTVDRGLWGYTF
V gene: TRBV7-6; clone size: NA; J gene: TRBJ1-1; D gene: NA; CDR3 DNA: TGTGCCAGCAGCGTCATCCCGGTCACTATGAACACTGAAGCTTTCTTT; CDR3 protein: CASSVIPVTMNTEAFF
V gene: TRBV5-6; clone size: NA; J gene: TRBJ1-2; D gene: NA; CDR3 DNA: TGTGCCAGCAGCTTGCTGGACACCGCTAACTATGGCTACACCTTC; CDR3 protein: CASSLLDTANYGYTF
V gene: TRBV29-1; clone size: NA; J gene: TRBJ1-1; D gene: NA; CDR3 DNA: TGCAGCACTCGTCCGAGTTTGAACACTGAAGCTTTCTTT; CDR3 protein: CSTRPSLNTEAFF
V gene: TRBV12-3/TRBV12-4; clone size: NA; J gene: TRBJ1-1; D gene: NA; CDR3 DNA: TGTGCCAGCAGTGCCTTTGCTGAAGCTTTCTTT; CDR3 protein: CASSAFAEAFF
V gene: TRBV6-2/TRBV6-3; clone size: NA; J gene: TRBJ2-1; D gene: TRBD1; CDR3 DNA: TGTGCCAGCAGCAGAAGACAGGGTGCTGGTGAGCAGTTCTTC; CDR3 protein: CASSRRQGAGEQFF
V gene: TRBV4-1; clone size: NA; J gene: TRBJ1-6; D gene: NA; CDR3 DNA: TGCGCCAGCAGCCAAGATGCGGGGCAGGGAAGACCCCTCCACTTT; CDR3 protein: CASSQDAGQGRPLHF
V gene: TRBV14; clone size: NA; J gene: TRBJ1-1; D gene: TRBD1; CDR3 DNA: TGTGCCAGCAGCCAAGACCCGACAGGGGCAGGATCTGAAGCTTTCTTT; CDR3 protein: CASSQDPTGAGSEAFF
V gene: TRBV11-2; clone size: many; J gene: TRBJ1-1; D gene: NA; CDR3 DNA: TGTGCCAGCAGCTTAGGTTCAGGGTCCGCTGAAGCTTTCTTT; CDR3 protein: CASSLGSGSAEAFF
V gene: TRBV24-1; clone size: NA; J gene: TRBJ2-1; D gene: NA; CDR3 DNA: TGTGCCACCAGTGACGGCGCTCAGCGTCGCTCCTACAATGAGCAGTTCTTC; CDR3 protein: CATSDGAQRRSYNEQFF
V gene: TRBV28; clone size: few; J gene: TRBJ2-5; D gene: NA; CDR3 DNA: TGTGCCAGCAGTTTACCAGGGTTTTTGGAGACCCAGTACTTC; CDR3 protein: CASSLPGFLETQYF
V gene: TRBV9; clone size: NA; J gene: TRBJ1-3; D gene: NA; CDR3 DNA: TGTGCCAGCAGCGAGGTGGGGACAACTGGAAACACCATATATTTT; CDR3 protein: CASSEVGTTGNTIYF
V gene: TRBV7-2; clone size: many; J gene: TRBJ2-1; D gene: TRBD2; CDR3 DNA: TGTGCCAGCAGCGCAACTAGCGGGAGCTCCTACAATGAGCAGTTCTTC; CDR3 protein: CASSATSGSSYNEQFF
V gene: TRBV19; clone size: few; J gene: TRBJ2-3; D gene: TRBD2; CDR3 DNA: TGTGCCAGTAGTATCCTAGCGGGGAGCGGGTCAGATACGCAGTATTTT; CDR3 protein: CASSILAGSGSDTQYF
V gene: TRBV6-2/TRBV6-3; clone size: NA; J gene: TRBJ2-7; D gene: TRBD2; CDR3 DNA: TGTGCCAGCAGTTACGGACTAGCGGGAGGACTCTACGAGCAGTACTTC; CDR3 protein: CASSYGLAGGLYEQYF